One and the same sample provided the 22 T cell receptor beta chains below, sequenced in a study of blood T cell dynamics during melanoma immunotherapy. Sample time point: week 3, after first cycle of checkpoint inhibitor. Assay: immunoSEQ multiplex PCR; the TCRdb copy retains only in-frame clones and omits some. Here the sample spans 15,000 to 20,000 clones, about 94% being singletons. Sequenced here: effector memory CD8+ T cells from blood, sampled from a patient treated with checkpoint blockade. The receptors were gathered from a human donor with melanoma.

Of note for this clone: Sequence at one end of the junction differs from germline and may be a read error. The V gene is TRBV7-7, the J gene TRBJ2-3, with a tentative D call TRBD2 (5 bases). The CDR3 loop spans 15 amino acids. Germline V CDR1 and CDR2: SSHAT, FNYEAQ (reference sequence). The CDR3 nucleotides are TGTGCTAGCAGCCTCCGCCCCTCGAGGGCAGATACGCAGTATTTT. This translates into CASSLRPSRADTQYF.

The genes are TRBV10-1 and TRBJ2-5; D remains unclear. From germline, CDR1 is WNHNN and CDR2 SYGVQD (reference sequence). Trimming removed 0 bases at V and 1 base at J, with 6 bases between. The CDR3 is 14 residues long. In DNA, the CDR3 is TGCGCCAGCAGTGAGTCCGGCTTCCAAGAGACCCAGTACTTC. Its protein product is CASSESGFQETQYF.

The V and J genes are TRBV10-3 and TRBJ2-1; D is tentatively TRBD1 or TRBD2 (5 bases each). Trimming removed 7 bases from V and 5 bases from J, with 15 bases in between. CDR3 length: 14 residues. Germline V lookup: CDR1 ENHRY, CDR2 SYGVKD. The CDR3 coding sequence is TGTGCCATCAACCACCGGGACCCTAACAATGAGCAGTTCTTC. It codes for CAINHRDPNNEQFF.

This chain links TRBV27 with TRBJ2-3; D perhaps matches TRBD2 (5 bases). CDR1 and CDR2 from the germline V gene are MNHEY and SMNVEV (reference sequence). Trimming stripped 3 bases from V and 0 bases from J, with 10 bases between. The CDR3 runs to 15 residues. CDR3 sequence reads: CASSLSGFSTDTQYF. Here the CDR3 DNA reads TGTGCCAGCAGTTTGTCGGGATTTAGCACAGATACGCAGTATTTT.

The rearrangement uses TRBV7-8 and TRBJ1-5; weak D call: TRBD1 (6 bases). Germline CDR1 and CDR2: SGHVS and FQNEAQ. The CDR3 totals 19 residues. V lost 4 bases and J lost 7, with 29 bases in between. The CDR3 DNA follows: TGTGCCAGCAGCTCAAACTTACCAGGGGTTGAGCTTAATCGGCAGCCCCAGCATTTT. Its protein is CASSSNLPGVELNRQPQHF.

V gene TRBV9 combines with J gene TRBJ1-2; tentatively, D is TRBD1 (5 bases). V was clipped by 4 bases and J by 7 bases, with 20 bases between them. The CDR3 consists of 15 residues. Per the germline V gene, CDR1 is SGDLS and CDR2 is YYNGEE. Here the CDR3 reads CASSLQRTPETGYTF. In nucleotides, the CDR3 is TGTGCCAGCAGCCTTCAAAGGACACCCGAGACTGGCTACACCTTC. The variable domain in full, with the rest retrieved from reference TRBV9 and TRBJ1-2, is DSGVTQTPKHLITATGQRVTLRCSPRSGDLSVYWYQQSLDQGLQFLIQYYNGEERAKGNILERFSAQQFPDLHSELNLSSLELGDSALYFCASSLQRTPETGYTFGSGTRLTVV.

The rearrangement links TRBV7-9 to TRBJ2-4; the D gene is possibly TRBD2 (5 bases). The CDR3 spans 13 residues. From germline, CDR1 is SEHNR and CDR2 FQNEAQ (reference sequence). The V gene lost 5 bases and the J gene lost 7 bases, with 12 bases spanning the gap. The CDR3, as DNA: TGTGCCAGCAGCCCAAAGGGAGACAACATTCAGTACTTC. Its protein is CASSPKGDNIQYF.

This clone was seen a single time. V is TRBV6-6 and J is TRBJ2-7, with 9 bases fitting TRBD2. Looked up from germline, CDR1 is MNHNY and CDR2 is SVGAGI (reference sequence). This CDR3 spans 16 amino acids. The ends lost 5 bases at V and 2 bases at J; junction bases unmatched: 10. CDR3 in amino acids: CASSPTRTSDAYEQYF. The CDR3 DNA is TGTGCCAGCAGTCCTACTCGGACTAGCGATGCCTACGAGCAGTACTTC.

The V and J genes are TRBV7-2 and TRBJ2-7, with D possibly matching TRBD2 (6 bases). Per germline, CDR1 SGHTA and CDR2 FQGNSA. This CDR3 spans 12 amino acids. The V and J ends lost 8 bases and 9 bases respectively, with 17 bases between them. The CDR3 reads CASLGGPDGQYF. The CDR3 coding sequence is TGTGCCAGCCTTGGAGGGCCGGACGGGCAGTACTTC.

This chain links TRBV5-6 with TRBJ2-1, with 7 bases aligning to TRBD2. V lost 3 bases and J lost 7; bases outside the gene matches: 7. Germline CDR1 and CDR2: SGHDT and YYEEEE. The CDR3 is 14 residues long. This CDR3 is CASSSVGGRNEQFF. The CDR3 DNA sequence: TGTGCCAGCAGCTCCGTCGGGGGGAGGAATGAGCAGTTCTTC.

The rearrangement joins TRBV9 to TRBJ1-2, with TRBD1 matching 7 bases. The CDR3 is made up of 14 amino acids. V lost 0 bases to trimming and J lost 7 bases; unmatched junction nucleotides: 6. CDR1 and CDR2 from the germline V gene are SGDLS and YYNGEE. DNA for the CDR3: TGTGCCAGCAGCGTAGGGGACAGATCGGGTGGCTACACCTTC. This codes for CASSVGDRSGGYTF. The entire variable domain, with the rest obtained from reference TRBV9 and TRBJ1-2, is as follows: DSGVTQTPKHLITATGQRVTLRCSPRSGDLSVYWYQQSLDQGLQFLIQYYNGEERAKGNILERFSAQQFPDLHSELNLSSLELGDSALYFCASSVGDRSGGYTFGSGTRLTVV.

This rearrangement joins TRBV5-4 to TRBJ2-7; D not certain. The germline gives CDR1 SGHNT, CDR2 YYREEE (reference sequence). V was cut by 4 bases and J by 2 bases, with 19 bases left in between. This CDR3 has 16 amino acids. CDR3 in amino acids: CASSQEPMNRAYEQYF. Written as DNA, the CDR3 is TGTGCCAGCAGCCAAGAGCCTATGAACCGCGCCTACGAGCAGTACTTC.

In DNA form, the CDR3 reads TGTGCCAGCAGCCCAACCGGGACAGGGATGGTTGGCTACACCTTC. Protein sequence: CASSPTGTGMVGYTF. The V gene is TRBV11-2, the J gene TRBJ1-2, with 9 positions matching TRBD1. Germline-derived CDR1 and CDR2 are SGHAT and FQNNGV. CDR3 length: 15 amino acids. V shed 5 bases, J shed 7 bases, and the junction held 11 bases outside the gene matches.

Comments on this clone: One end of the junction is discordant with germline, which a read error may explain. The chain combines TRBV27 with TRBJ2-7; 10 bases agree with TRBD1. The germline V gene has CDR1 MNHEY and CDR2 SMNVEV (reference sequence). CDR3 length equals 14 residues. This chain's CDR3 is CASSLWTGGDEQYF. In DNA, the CDR3 is TGTGCCAGCAGCTTATGGACAGGGGGGGACGAGCAGTACTTC.

The chain links TRBV27 to TRBJ2-7; D is possibly TRBD1 or TRBD2 (6 bases each). The length of the CDR3 is 14 residues. V was pared by 2 bases and J by 2 bases, with 10 bases between. Germline values: CDR1 MNHEY, CDR2 SMNVEV (reference sequence). CDR3 in amino acids: CASSLGGPAYEQYF. The CDR3 nucleotides are TGTGCCAGCAGTTTAGGGGGGCCTGCCTACGAGCAGTACTTC.

Notes on this clone: An end of the junction does not agree with germline; a read error may underlie this. V is TRBV11-2 and J is TRBJ2-1; D is ambiguous. The CDR3 is made up of 13 amino acids. Germline V lookup: CDR1 SGHAT, CDR2 FQNNGV. The CDR3 region is CASSLELADEQFF. CDR3 bases: TGTGCCAGCAGCCTAGAGCTGGCCGATGAGCAGTTCTTC.

The rearrangement joins TRBV27 to TRBJ2-5; D is ambiguous. The CDR3 is made up of 13 amino acids. Trimming left V 4 bases short and J 9 bases short, with 15 bases between. Germline loops: CDR1 MNHEY, CDR2 SMNVEV (reference sequence). DNA of the CDR3: TGTGCCAGCAGTTCCTCCCTGTCACAGCCCCAGTACTTC. This encodes CASSSSLSQPQYF.

J is TRBJ2-7 and V is TRBV5-5; 10 bases fit TRBD1. Germline V gives CDR1 SGHKS, CDR2 YYEKEE (reference sequence). This CDR3 contains 15 residues. The V and J ends lost 2 bases and 4 bases, in that order; junction bases with no gene match: 6. The CDR3 sequence: CASSFRTGGFYEQYF. The CDR3 DNA reads as TGTGCCAGCAGCTTTAGGACAGGGGGTTTTTACGAGCAGTACTTC.

The J gene is TRBJ2-2, the V gene TRBV5-5; maybe TRBD1 (5 bases). The CDR3 spans 14 residues. V was trimmed by 4 bases and J by 6 bases, leaving 13 bases between them. Germline CDR1 is SGHKS and CDR2 is YYEKEE (reference sequence). The CDR3 coding sequence is TGTGCCAGCAGCATCAGGGTAGTCGCCGGGGAGCTGTTTTTT. Amino acid sequence: CASSIRVVAGELFF.

The rearrangement links TRBV27 to TRBJ2-5; D ambiguous. V shed 1 base and J shed 3 bases, with 6 bases lying between them. Germline assignment: CDR1 MNHEY and CDR2 SMNVEV (reference sequence). The CDR3 contains 13 residues. The CDR3 spells CASSLWREETQYF. The CDR3 bases are TGTGCCAGCAGTTTATGGCGCGAAGAGACCCAGTACTTC.

The chain recombines TRBV7-3 with TRBJ2-7, with 9 bases aligning to TRBD2. The CDR3 totals 14 residues. Germline V lookup: CDR1 SGHTA, CDR2 FQGTGA. The J segment lost 1 base and the V segment lost 6 bases, leaving 4 bases of the junction unmatched. The chain's CDR3 is CASRVAGASYEQYF. DNA of the CDR3: TGTGCCAGCAGAGTAGCGGGGGCTTCCTACGAGCAGTACTTC.

This clone was observed once. V and J are TRBV27 and TRBJ2-5; 7 bases match TRBD1. The DNA end favors TRBJ2-7, so the J call may be wrong. The CDR3 spans 13 residues. Germline values: CDR1 MNHEY, CDR2 SMNVEV (reference sequence). The DNA for the CDR3 is TGTGCCAGCAGTCCGCACAGGGGCGGCGAGCAGTACTTC. Encoded protein: CASSPHRGGEQYF.